These T cell receptor beta chains were read from a single sample in a study of early T cells in non-severe SARS-CoV-2 infection. TCRdb independently ran MiXCR on the 5' RACE reads; one entry per CDR3 protein. The sample has tens of thousands of distinct CDR3 sequences, about 3.8% seen once; the top ten hold about 6%. Specimen: whole blood. All receptors derive from an adult who was a healthcare worker with PCR-confirmed SARS-CoV-2 infection or an uninfected control (not recorded which). The CDR3 runs from the conserved cysteine through the conserved F or W. The D gene is left open where the match is weak. Size tells how often a clone was seen (once, few, many) or the class of an expanded clone, and some rows leave it out.

J gene	clone size	CDR3 length	V gene	D gene	CDR3 DNA	CDR3 protein
TRBJ2-7	many	15	TRBV19	-	TGTGCCAGTAGTATTAAACAGGCCTTTCTACGCGAGCAGTACTTC	CASSIKQAFLREQYF
TRBJ2-5	many	14	TRBV6-5	-	TGTGCCAGCAGTAATAACGGGGGCTATGAGACCCAGTACTTC	CASSNNGGYETQYF
TRBJ1-1	many	17	TRBV3-1	-	TGTGCCAGCAGCCCGCCCGGGCAGGTAACTTCGAACACTGAAGCTTTCTTT	CASSPPGQVTSNTEAFF
TRBJ2-1	large	15	TRBV5-1	TRBD2	TGCGCCAGCAGCTTGGACCCGGGACTAGCTGGCGAGCAGTTCTTC	CASSLDPGLAGEQFF
TRBJ2-1	many	15	TRBV7-9	TRBD2	TGTGCCAGCAGCCTAACTAGCGGGAGTTTTAATGAGCAGTTCTTC	CASSLTSGSFNEQFF
TRBJ2-7	many	14	TRBV5-1	TRBD2	TGCGCCAGCAGCCAACTAGCGGGTGACTACGAGCAGTACTTC	CASSQLAGDYEQYF
TRBJ2-3	many	15	TRBV7-8	-	TGTGCCAGCAGCTTAGTGCCGGAGACGGCAGATACGCAGTATTTT	CASSLVPETADTQYF
TRBJ2-6	few	18	TRBV5-1	TRBD1	TGCGCCAGCACCCGGATGGACAGGGTGGGGTCTGGGGCCAACGTCCTGACTTTC	CASTRMDRVGSGANVLTF
TRBJ1-2	many	13	TRBV7-2	TRBD1	TGTGCCAGCAGCGTTGACAGGGAGGATGGCTACACCTTC	CASSVDREDGYTF
TRBJ2-5	many	14	TRBV20-1	-	TGCAGTGCTAGAGATCCCGTTTTAGGGGAGACCCAGTACTTC	CSARDPVLGETQYF
TRBJ2-5	many	16	TRBV24-1	TRBD1	TGTGCCACCAGTGATTCCCTCGGGACAGGACAAGAGACCCAGTACTTC	CATSDSLGTGQETQYF
TRBJ2-1	many	15	TRBV5-1	TRBD1	TGCGCCAGCAGCTTGGAGGGACAGGGTGTCGATGAGCAGTTCTTC	CASSLEGQGVDEQFF
TRBJ2-2	many	16	TRBV29-1	TRBD2	TGCAGCGTTGTCGTCGCGGGAGGGCGAAGAACCGGGGAGCTGTTTTTT	CSVVVAGGRRTGELFF
TRBJ2-7	many	10	TRBV20-1	-	TGCAGTGCTAACCTAGAAGAGCAGTACTTC	CSANLEEQYF
TRBJ1-1	many	13	TRBV6-1	TRBD1	TGTGCCAGCAGGGACAGGTTGAACACTGAAGCTTTCTTT	CASRDRLNTEAFF
TRBJ2-2	many	16	TRBV10-2	TRBD2	TGCGCCAGCAGCGACAGGACTAGCGGGAACACCGGGGAGCTGTTTTTT	CASSDRTSGNTGELFF
TRBJ2-7	many	16	TRBV29-1	-	TGCAGCGTTGAGGGCTCTGCGGGCAAGAGCTCCTACGAGCAGTACTTC	CSVEGSAGKSSYEQYF
TRBJ2-7	-	14	TRBV7-2	TRBD1	TGTGCCAGCAGCCCAAGGACAGGGCTGGACGAGCAGTACTTC	CASSPRTGLDEQYF
TRBJ2-4	many	14	TRBV5-5	-	TGTGCCAGCAGCAACCGGGTCCCCAGAGACATTCAGTACTTC	CASSNRVPRDIQYF
TRBJ2-3	many	17	TRBV18	TRBD2	TGTGCCAGCTCGCTCAACACTTTAGCGGGATGGCCAGATACGCAGTATTTT	CASSLNTLAGWPDTQYF
TRBJ1-4	many	16	TRBV7-2	-	TGTGCCAGCAGCTTCACCCAACCTGCAACTAATGAAAAACTGTTTTTT	CASSFTQPATNEKLFF
TRBJ2-1	many	18	TRBV12-3/TRBV12-4	TRBD2	TGTGCCAGCAGTTTAGCGACGCTCAAACGGGAGGGCCAAGATGAGCAGTTCTTC	CASSLATLKREGQDEQFF
TRBJ1-5	many	16	TRBV12-3/TRBV12-4	TRBD1	TGTGCCAGCAGTTGGACAGGGGGCTCGGGTAATCAGCCCCAGCATTTT	CASSWTGGSGNQPQHF
TRBJ2-4	many	12	TRBV20-1	-	TGCAGTGCCACAGAAAACATGGGCATTCAGTACTTC	CSATENMGIQYF
TRBJ1-1	-	14	TRBV11-1	TRBD1	TGTGCCACCTCAGACAGGGTCGGGAACACTGAAGCTTTCTTT	CATSDRVGNTEAFF
TRBJ2-7	many	13	TRBV28	-	TGTGCCAGCACAACCAGGGCCTCCTACGAGCAGTACTTC	CASTTRASYEQYF
TRBJ1-1	many	13	TRBV5-1	-	TGCGCCAGCAGCTTGACACCTGACACTGAAGCTTTCTTT	CASSLTPDTEAFF
TRBJ2-7	many	14	TRBV29-1	-	TGCAGCGTTGAAGATAGGGAACAGACCTACGAGCAGTACTTC	CSVEDREQTYEQYF
TRBJ2-3	many	19	TRBV20-1	TRBD2	TGCAGTGCTCACCGACTAGCGGGGGGGCGGTTTACTAACACAGATACGCAGTATTTT	CSAHRLAGGRFTNTDTQYF
TRBJ2-2	many	15	TRBV5-1	TRBD1	TGCGCCAGCAGCCAACAGGGGGTAGGCACCGGGGAGCTGTTTTTT	CASSQQGVGTGELFF
TRBJ2-7	many	15	TRBV2	TRBD2	TGTGCCAGCAGTCCTACTAGCGGGATGCCCTACGAGCAGTACTTC	CASSPTSGMPYEQYF
TRBJ2-6	-	18	TRBV2	-	TGTGCCAGCAAGGGGGGCTTTCAGGCTTCCCCTGGGGCCAACGTCCTGACTTTC	CASKGGFQASPGANVLTF
TRBJ1-5	medium-sized	16	TRBV6-5	-	TGTGCCAGCAGACCCGCCTCGACTGCCAATTGGCAGCCCCAGCATTTT	CASRPASTANWQPQHF
TRBJ2-2	many	15	TRBV18	-	TGTGCCAGCTCGACGGAGGGCCTGGGCACCGGGGAGCTGTTTTTT	CASSTEGLGTGELFF
TRBJ1-1	many	17	TRBV14	-	TGTGCCAGCAGCCCTGCGGGGAAGGTGGGGCTGAACACTGAAGCTTTCTTT	CASSPAGKVGLNTEAFF
TRBJ2-2	many	17	TRBV24-1	TRBD2	TGTGCCACCAGTGATCCAACGAGGGAGGGTCGGACCGGGGAGCTGTTTTTT	CATSDPTREGRTGELFF
TRBJ1-5	many	12	TRBV29-1	-	TGCAGCGTTGGGGACAGCAATCAGCCCCAGCATTTT	CSVGDSNQPQHF
TRBJ2-1	medium-sized	14	TRBV29-1	TRBD1	TGCAGCGTTGAAGGACAGGGGGCGCGGAATGAGCAGTTCTTC	CSVEGQGARNEQFF
TRBJ2-3	many	13	TRBV7-6	-	TGTGCCAGCAGCCCGACTAGGGGAGATACGCAGTATTTT	CASSPTRGDTQYF
TRBJ2-7	-	18	TRBV6-6	-	TGTGCCAGCAGTATGCGCCCTGGGGAGGTGACATACTCCTACGAGCAGTACTTC	CASSMRPGEVTYSYEQYF
TRBJ1-4	many	16	TRBV3-1	-	TGTGCCAGCAGCCCAGTCGGGGGTGCAACTAATGAAAAACTGTTTTTT	CASSPVGGATNEKLFF
TRBJ2-7	many	13	TRBV7-8	-	TGTGCCAGCAGCCCCATGGCGTCCTACGAGCAGTACTTC	CASSPMASYEQYF
TRBJ1-5	-	15	TRBV3-1	-	TGTGCCAGCAGCCAAGGGGGCCGGAGCAATCAGCCCCAGCATTTT	CASSQGGRSNQPQHF
TRBJ2-1	many	11	TRBV19	TRBD2	TGTGCCAGTAGTAGGACTAGCGAGCAGTTCTTC	CASSRTSEQFF
TRBJ2-7	many	17	TRBV6-2/TRBV6-3	TRBD2	TGTGCCAGCAGTCGAAATACCGGCGGGGGAATTACCTACGAGCAGTACTTC	CASSRNTGGGITYEQYF
TRBJ2-1	many	15	TRBV4-3	TRBD2	TGCGCCAGCACCAGGGAGGCGGGGGGGCCTCATGAGCAGTTCTTC	CASTREAGGPHEQFF
TRBJ2-6	many	17	TRBV18	TRBD1	TGTGCCAGCTCACCAGTCCGCAGGGGGCCAGGGGCCAACGTCCTGACTTTC	CASSPVRRGPGANVLTF
TRBJ2-4	-	19	TRBV12-3/TRBV12-4	TRBD2	TGTGCCAGCAGTTTAAGGTTCGGGGTAGCGGGAGCGGCCAAAAACATTCAGTACTTC	CASSLRFGVAGAAKNIQYF
TRBJ1-1	many	16	TRBV5-4	-	TGTGCCAGCAGCTTGGCTGCAGGGACTATGAACACTGAAGCTTTCTTT	CASSLAAGTMNTEAFF
TRBJ2-5	many	15	TRBV29-1	-	TGCAGCGTTGAAGATAGGGCCAGGGGCCGGGAGACCCAGTACTTC	CSVEDRARGRETQYF
TRBJ2-7	many	11	TRBV10-3	-	TGTGCCATCAGTGATATAGCGGAGCAGTACTTC	CAISDIAEQYF
TRBJ1-6	many	14	TRBV7-9	-	TGTGCCAGCAGCTTATCCCAGGGAAGATCACCCCTCCACTTT	CASSLSQGRSPLHF
TRBJ2-5	many	17	TRBV7-7	TRBD1	TGTGCCAGCAGCTTATACAGGGGGACAGGGTTTTTGGAGACCCAGTACTTC	CASSLYRGTGFLETQYF
TRBJ2-7	many	13	TRBV29-1	-	TGCAGCGTTGCAGGGGGGGCCCCCTACGAGCAGTACTTC	CSVAGGAPYEQYF
TRBJ1-1	many	17	TRBV6-5	-	TGTGCCAGCAGTTCCAGGGTAGGACTCGAAATGGGCACTGAAGCTTTCTTT	CASSSRVGLEMGTEAFF